This TCR beta chain stems from a study of blood T cell repertoires in COVID-19. The germline V gene encodes CDR1 MGHRA and CDR2 YSYEKL. V lost 1 base and J lost 3, with 12 bases in between. This CDR3 spans 15 amino acids. Donors were grouped by their self-reported clinical history. The table came from immunoSEQ multiplex PCR; TCRdb's copy has only in-frame clones and leaves some out. The sample lists fewer than 500,000 clones, about 90% occurring once. The source material was PBMCs or T cells enriched from blood (not recorded which). The chain is built from TRBV4-1 and TRBJ1-1; D not resolved. This clonotype was obtained from a man younger than 40 who had recovered from COVID-19. CDR3 sequence reads: CASSQGRGRDTEAFF. CDR3 in DNA: TGCGCCAGCAGCCAAGGTAGAGGGAGGGACACTGAAGCTTTCTTT.